A selection of T cell receptor beta chains follows, all from one sample in a study of vaccination and CD4 T cells after COVID-19. Which antigens these TCRs recognize remains unknown. TCRdb re-called the PCR reads through MiXCR, storing one row per CDR3 protein. The sample contains fewer than 30,000 distinct CDR3 sequences, roughly two fifths of which appear only once. This sample comprised CD4+ T cells from blood, cultured in vitro, obtained about 7 months after SARS-CoV-2 vaccination. These receptors all stem from a human donor who had recovered from COVID-19. Each CDR3 is given with its conserved first and last residue. A D gene is named only where the DNA matches it firmly. Expanded clones get a size class; other rows say once, few or many, or leave the size out.

clone_size: few
v_call: TRBV7-7
d_call: .
j_call: TRBJ2-1
cdr3_nt: TGTGCCAGCAGCTTAGCTAATAGGGCACGGAGGTTCTTC
cdr3_aa: CASSLANRARRFF

clone_size: .
v_call: TRBV7-8
d_call: .
j_call: TRBJ2-5
cdr3_nt: TGTGCCAGCAGCGTAACGAGGGGGTTCCAAGAGACCCAGTACTTC
cdr3_aa: CASSVTRGFQETQYF

clone_size: .
v_call: TRBV29-1
d_call: .
j_call: TRBJ1-5
cdr3_nt: TGCAGCGTTACAATTGGTAGCAATCAGCCCCAGCATTTT
cdr3_aa: CSVTIGSNQPQHF

clone_size: few
v_call: TRBV20-1
d_call: .
j_call: TRBJ2-3
cdr3_nt: TGCAGTGCTAGAACCGATACTAGCACAGATACGCAGTATTTT
cdr3_aa: CSARTDTSTDTQYF

clone_size: .
v_call: TRBV6-2/TRBV6-3
d_call: TRBD1
j_call: TRBJ2-7
cdr3_nt: TGTGCCAGCAGGCCGGACAGGCCTTTCGAGCAGTACTTC
cdr3_aa: CASRPDRPFEQYF

clone_size: .
v_call: TRBV19
d_call: TRBD1
j_call: TRBJ2-3
cdr3_nt: TGTGCCAGTAGACCAGGGGGCGCGTCGGATACGCAGTATTTT
cdr3_aa: CASRPGGASDTQYF

clone_size: .
v_call: TRBV20-1
d_call: .
j_call: TRBJ2-5
cdr3_nt: TGCAGTGCTAGGAACGGCGGAGGAGAGGCCCAGTACTTC
cdr3_aa: CSARNGGGEAQYF

clone_size: .
v_call: TRBV27
d_call: TRBD1
j_call: TRBJ2-3
cdr3_nt: TGTGCCAACAGTCTGGTAGGGACAGGCACAGATACGCAGTATTTT
cdr3_aa: CANSLVGTGTDTQYF

clone_size: few
v_call: TRBV19
d_call: .
j_call: TRBJ2-3
cdr3_nt: TGTGCCAGTAGTACCCTGGCTGCGACGGAAGATACGCAGTATTTT
cdr3_aa: CASSTLAATEDTQYF

clone_size: .
v_call: TRBV15
d_call: TRBD2
j_call: TRBJ2-1
cdr3_nt: TGTGCCACCAGGACCCGGGACTATTTCGATGAGCAGTTCTTC
cdr3_aa: CATRTRDYFDEQFF

clone_size: .
v_call: TRBV27
d_call: .
j_call: TRBJ1-2
cdr3_nt: TGTGCCAGCAGTTTGAGGGCGGACGATAACTATGGCTACACCTTC
cdr3_aa: CASSLRADDNYGYTF

clone_size: few
v_call: TRBV15
d_call: .
j_call: TRBJ1-2
cdr3_nt: TGTGCCACCAGCAGAAGCAAGACAGTTAACTATGGCTACACCTTC
cdr3_aa: CATSRSKTVNYGYTF

clone_size: .
v_call: TRBV20-1
d_call: TRBD2
j_call: TRBJ2-7
cdr3_nt: TGCAGTGCTAGAGGCCTAGCGGGCGAGCAGTACTTC
cdr3_aa: CSARGLAGEQYF

clone_size: .
v_call: TRBV7-2
d_call: TRBD2
j_call: TRBJ2-7
cdr3_nt: TGTGCCAGCAGCTTTAATCTAGCGGGGCCGGCCTACGAGCAGTACTTC
cdr3_aa: CASSFNLAGPAYEQYF

clone_size: few
v_call: TRBV7-9
d_call: .
j_call: TRBJ1-6
cdr3_nt: TGTGCCAGCAGCTTAGAGGCGGTAGCTAATTCACCCCTCCACTTT
cdr3_aa: CASSLEAVANSPLHF

clone_size: .
v_call: TRBV20-1
d_call: .
j_call: TRBJ1-5
cdr3_nt: TGCAGTGCTCTGAGCTTAACGGCGGGGGAGGAGGAGCCCCAGCATTTT
cdr3_aa: CSALSLTAGEEEPQHF